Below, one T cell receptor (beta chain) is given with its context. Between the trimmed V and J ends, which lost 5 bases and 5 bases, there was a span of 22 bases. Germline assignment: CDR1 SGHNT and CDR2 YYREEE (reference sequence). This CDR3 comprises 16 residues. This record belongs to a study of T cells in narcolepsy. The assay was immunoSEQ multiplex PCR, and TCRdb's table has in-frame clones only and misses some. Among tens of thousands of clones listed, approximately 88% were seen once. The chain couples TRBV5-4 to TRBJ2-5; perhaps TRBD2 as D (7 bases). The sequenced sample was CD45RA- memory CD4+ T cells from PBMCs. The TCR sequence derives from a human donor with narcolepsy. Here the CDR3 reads CASSRGGPGLLETQYF. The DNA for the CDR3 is TGTGCCAGCAGTAGGGGGGGCCCGGGATTATTGGAGACCCAGTACTTC.